The sequence of this T cell receptor beta chain was determined in a study of Graves' ophthalmopathy and Graves' hyperthyroidism. The authors amplified TCR beta CDR3 regions, and they did so from RNA transcripts for repertoire sequencing. The first round was an RT-PCR with HTBI primers, and the second round was a multiplex PCR. From the multiplex PCR reads, TCRdb called clonotypes with MiXCR, one entry per CDR3 protein. The table has some 210,000 distinct CDR3 sequences, about 32% seen once. This clonotype showed up just once. Germline CDR1 reads ENHRY; CDR2 reads SYGVKD. The CDR3 sequence is 15 residues long. Trimming removed 10 bases from V and 4 bases from J; junction bases left unmatched: 10.

The TCR was taken from a man aged 45-60 years with Graves' ophthalmopathy. The rearrangement uses TRBV10-3 and TRBJ1-2; 12 bases map to TRBD1. Material for sequencing was peripheral blood. This chain's CDR3 is CATLRGQGAVYGYTF. CDR3 sequence (DNA): TGTGCCACCTTGCGGGGACAGGGGGCTGTCTATGGCTACACCTTC.